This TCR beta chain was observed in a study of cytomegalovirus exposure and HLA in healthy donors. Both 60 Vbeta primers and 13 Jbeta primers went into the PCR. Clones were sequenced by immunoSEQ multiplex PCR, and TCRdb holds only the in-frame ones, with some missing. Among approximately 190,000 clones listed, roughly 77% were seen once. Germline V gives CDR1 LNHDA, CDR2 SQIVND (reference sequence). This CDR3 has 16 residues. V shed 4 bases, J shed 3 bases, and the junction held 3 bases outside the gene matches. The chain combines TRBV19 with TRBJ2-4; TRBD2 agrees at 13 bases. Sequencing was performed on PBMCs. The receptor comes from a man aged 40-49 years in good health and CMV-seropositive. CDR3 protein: CASSRGTSGDKNIQYF. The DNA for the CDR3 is TGTGCCAGTAGTAGAGGGACTAGCGGGGACAAAAACATTCAGTACTTC.